One sample yielded the 32 T cell receptor beta chains listed below, sequenced in a study of technical replicates of blood from a few donors. The protocol was immunoSEQ multiplex PCR, while the TCRdb copy is restricted to in-frame clones and leaves out a portion. The sample shows about 69,000 clones, 88% of them seen only once. The sample taken for sequencing was PBMCs. Receptor source: a human donor in good health. Some clones in this sample may be carry-over from other donors' samples.

This clone is termed medium-sized. The genes are TRBV7-9 and TRBJ2-3; 11 bases are a match to TRBD2. Germline V gene lookup returns CDR1 SEHNR and CDR2 FQNEAQ (reference sequence). V shed 7 bases, J shed 2 bases, and the junction held 8 bases outside the gene matches. This CDR3 is built from 16 residues. This chain's CDR3 is CASTPGLAEYTDTQYF. CDR3 coding DNA: TGTGCCAGCACCCCGGGACTAGCGGAGTACACAGATACGCAGTATTTT.

This clone appeared a few times. The V call is TRBV19, the J call TRBJ2-7; 9 positions match TRBD2. Losses at the gene ends were 3 bases for V and 3 bases for J; bases not matched to a gene: 3. CDR3 length: 14 amino acids. Germline CDR1 LNHDA, CDR2 SQIVND (reference sequence). CDR3 residues: CASSIIAGVYEQYF. In DNA form, the CDR3 reads TGTGCCAGTAGTATTATAGCGGGAGTCTACGAGCAGTACTTC.

The rearrangement links TRBV7-3 to TRBJ1-3; possible D gene TRBD1, 5 bases. This CDR3 contains 15 residues. Germline V gives CDR1 SGHTA, CDR2 FQGTGA. Trimming pared 0 bases from V and 2 bases from J, leaving 8 bases between. The CDR3 here is CASSLTGGAGNTIYF. The CDR3 DNA sequence: TGTGCCAGCAGCTTAACGGGAGGGGCTGGAAACACCATATATTTT.

V is TRBV18 and J is TRBJ1-2; no clear D gene. The CDR3 totals 13 residues. Germline loops: CDR1 KGHSH, CDR2 LQKENI. Trimming cost V 2 bases and J 2 bases, with 6 bases left between them. CDR3 protein: CASSPSRNYGYTF. The CDR3 bases are TGTGCCAGCTCACCAAGCCGGAACTATGGCTACACCTTC.

This clone was counted between two and nine times. The chain carries TRBV6-1 and TRBJ2-7, with 10 bases that match TRBD2. Germline V lookup: CDR1 MNHNS, CDR2 SASEGT. The CDR3 sequence is 15 residues long. The J segment lost 3 bases and the V segment lost 1 base, leaving 3 bases of the junction unmatched. DNA for the CDR3: TGTGCCAGCAGTGAAGGGACTAGCGGTATCTACGAGCAGTACTTC. Amino acids: CASSEGTSGIYEQYF.

The rearrangement uses TRBV10-3 and TRBJ2-2; D may be TRBD2 (5 bases). The CDR3 sequence is 14 residues long. CDR1 and CDR2 from the germline V gene are ENHRY and SYGVKD. V lost 6 bases to trimming and J lost 6 bases, with 14 bases between them. The CDR3 DNA sequence: TGTGCCATCAGCTCCCCTAGCCCCCCCGGGGAGCTGTTTTTT. As protein: CAISSPSPPGELFF.

The rearrangement uses TRBV18 and TRBJ2-2; 8 bases fit TRBD1. The germline gives CDR1 KGHSH, CDR2 LQKENI. V lost 1 base to trimming and J lost 3 bases; unmatched junction nucleotides: 4. This CDR3 contains 16 residues. The CDR3 spells CASSPQDRADTGELFF. CDR3 sequence (DNA): TGTGCCAGCTCACCACAGGACAGGGCGGACACCGGGGAGCTGTTTTTT.

The chain combines TRBV5-1 with TRBJ2-1; 16 bases are shared with TRBD2. CDR3 length equals 19 residues. V trimming: 3 bases; J trimming: 0 bases; junction bases outside the gene matches: 6. Germline assignment: CDR1 SGHRS and CDR2 YFSETQ. The CDR3 DNA follows: TGCGCCAGCAGCTCCGGGACTAGCGGGAGGGAGAGCTCCTACAATGAGCAGTTCTTC. Amino acids: CASSSGTSGRESSYNEQFF.

The chain employs TRBV7-9 and TRBJ2-3; no firm D call. CDR3 size: 15 residues. Trimming shortened V by 4 bases and J by 1 base, and 12 bases separated the two germline ends. CDR1 and CDR2 (germline): SEHNR, FQNEAQ (reference sequence). The CDR3 loop reads CASSWLEARTDTQYF. CDR3 DNA sequence: TGTGCCAGCAGCTGGCTTGAGGCGCGCACAGATACGCAGTATTTT.

The chain couples TRBV11-2 to TRBJ1-3; D gene uncertain. Trimming removed 2 bases from V and 2 bases from J, with 10 bases in between. The germline V gene has CDR1 SGHAT and CDR2 FQNNGV. This CDR3 has 15 residues. The CDR3 region is CASSLFVTPGNTIYF. The DNA for the CDR3 is TGTGCCAGCAGCTTATTTGTGACTCCTGGAAACACCATATATTTT.

The chain uses TRBV4-2 and TRBJ1-2; 7 bases align to TRBD1. The CDR3 is 16 amino acids. The germline V gene encodes CDR1 LGHNA and CDR2 YNFKEQ. V was pared by 1 base and J by 6 bases, with 11 bases of the junction left unmatched. The CDR3 loop is CASSQVPGQNIHGYTF. The CDR3 nucleotides are TGTGCCAGCAGCCAAGTACCGGGACAGAACATCCATGGCTACACCTTC.

The chain recombines TRBV6-1 with TRBJ2-1; D is unresolved. CDR3 length equals 16 residues. Germline V gene data show CDR1 as MNHNS and CDR2 as SASEGT. V was clipped by 2 bases and J by 3 bases, with 14 bases between them. The CDR3 protein is CASSESVAAHYNEQFF. The CDR3 DNA follows: TGTGCCAGCAGTGAAAGCGTGGCTGCCCACTACAATGAGCAGTTCTTC.

This clone was picked up a small number of times. The chain is built from TRBV5-5 and TRBJ1-5; 7 bases agree with TRBD1. The CDR3 is made up of 17 amino acids. The trim removed 3 bases at V and 1 base at J, leaving 10 bases unmatched. CDR1 is SGHKS, CDR2 YYEKEE, per germline (reference sequence). This CDR3 reads CASSYWTGRGSNQPQHF. The CDR3 region has the DNA TGTGCCAGCAGCTACTGGACAGGACGAGGAAGCAATCAGCCCCAGCATTTT.

This clone was counted only a few times. The chain joins TRBV7-9 to TRBJ1-6; tentatively, D is TRBD1 (6 bases). The CDR3 is 13 amino acids. The germline V and J ends were trimmed by 4 bases and 7 bases, with 8 bases remaining between them. Germline V gene sequence: CDR1 SEHNR, CDR2 FQNEAQ (reference sequence). The CDR3 sequence is CASSSTGNSPLHF. CDR3 DNA sequence: TGTGCCAGCAGCTCGACAGGAAATTCACCCCTCCACTTT.

The chain links TRBV7-8 to TRBJ2-7; 7 bases line up with TRBD2. The ends lost 3 bases at V and 5 bases at J; junction bases unmatched: 10. The CDR3 totals 15 residues. CDR1 and CDR2 from the germline V gene are SGHVS and FQNEAQ. CDR3 protein: CASSFEGGRGNEQYF. DNA of the CDR3: TGTGCCAGCAGCTTTGAAGGTGGGAGGGGTAACGAGCAGTACTTC.

This sequence joins TRBV18 and TRBJ2-5; a weak D match, TRBD1 (6 bases). V lost 3 bases and J 7 bases, leaving 12 bases between the germline ends. Per germline, CDR1 KGHSH and CDR2 LQKENI. This CDR3 has 13 amino acids. CDR3 nucleotides: TGTGCCAGCTCACCTCTCGCCAGGGGGACCCAGTACTTC. Encoded protein: CASSPLARGTQYF.

The rearrangement uses TRBV21-1 and TRBJ1-2. TRBV21-1 is a recognized pseudogene. CDR3 length: 14 amino acids. The CDR3: CASSKEGARGGYTF. DNA of the CDR3: TGTGCCAGCAGCAAAGAAGGAGCCCGCGGGGGCTACACCTTC.

The V call is TRBV30, the J call TRBJ2-5, with D uncertain. CDR1 is GTSNPN and CDR2 is SVGIG in the germline V gene (reference sequence). The CDR3 runs to 12 residues. Trimming left V 0 bases short and J 5 bases short, with 7 bases between. The CDR3 region is CAWSVIRETQYF. Here the CDR3 DNA reads TGTGCCTGGAGTGTGATACGGGAGACCCAGTACTTC.

The chain combines TRBV7-2 with TRBJ2-1; 14 bases align to TRBD2. Unmatched junction bases numbered 6, after V lost 5 bases and J lost 9 bases. CDR1 SGHTA and CDR2 FQGNSA come from the germline V gene. The CDR3 sequence is 15 residues long. The DNA of the CDR3 is TGTGCCAGCAGCAAAGAAGGGACTAGCGGGGGTGAGCAGTTCTTC. Protein: CASSKEGTSGGEQFF. The full variable domain, rest sourced from reference TRBV7-2 and TRBJ2-1, is GAGVSQSPSNKVTEKGKDVELRCDPISGHTALYWYRQSLGQGLEFLIYFQGNSAPDKSGLPSDRFSAERTGGSVSTLTIQRTQQEDSAVYLCASSKEGTSGGEQFFGPGTRLTVL.

This sequence joins TRBV4-1 and TRBJ2-3, with 8 bases identical to TRBD2. The CDR3 has 15 residues. CDR1 is MGHRA and CDR2 is YSYEKL in the germline V gene. Trimming removed 4 bases from V and 2 bases from J; junction bases left unmatched: 5. DNA for the CDR3: TGCGCCAGCAGCCTACTAGCGGCCCTCACAGATACGCAGTATTTT. It specifies CASSLLAALTDTQYF.

The V and J genes are TRBV7-3 and TRBJ1-2, with a possible D match to TRBD1 (6 bases). Deletions cut 5 bases from V and 7 bases from J, with 23 bases between. Germline V lookup: CDR1 SGHTA, CDR2 FQGTGA. CDR3 size: 16 residues. The CDR3 region has the DNA TGTGCCAGCAGCCCGGGAGGTGGGGGACATTACTCTGGCTACACCTTC. Amino acid sequence: CASSPGGGGHYSGYTF.

The chain carries TRBV2 and TRBJ2-1, with 11 bases that match TRBD2. V lost 6 bases, J lost 13 bases, and 5 bases stayed unmatched. CDR3 length: 12 amino acids. The V gene's germline CDR1 is SNHLY and CDR2 FYNNEI. The CDR3 protein is CASSSTSGRQFF. CDR3 DNA: TGTGCCAGCAGCTCAACTAGCGGGAGACAGTTCTTC.

This sequence joins TRBV9 and TRBJ1-3; D is possibly TRBD1 (6 bases). The V end was cut by 3 bases, the J end by 0 bases, with 10 bases between. Germline assignment: CDR1 SGDLS and CDR2 YYNGEE. The CDR3 totals 15 residues. The CDR3 coding sequence is TGTGCCAGCAGCGGAGACAGGAGCTCTGGAAACACCATATATTTT. It codes for CASSGDRSSGNTIYF.

The chain uses TRBV14 and TRBJ1-1; D gene ambiguous. Germline V gene sequence: CDR1 SGHDN, CDR2 FVKESK. V was pared by 1 base and J by 4 bases, with 7 bases between. The CDR3 spans 13 residues. The CDR3 sequence is CASSQVVSTEAFF. The CDR3 DNA reads TGTGCCAGCAGCCAAGTGGTGAGCACTGAAGCTTTCTTT.

The chain combines TRBV4-1 with TRBJ2-7; 9 nucleotides align to TRBD1. CDR1 is MGHRA and CDR2 is YSYEKL in the germline V gene. V was clipped by 2 bases and J by 5 bases; unmatched bases: 4. The CDR3 extends over 14 amino acids. The DNA for the CDR3 is TGCGCCAGCAGCCAACCGGACAGGGGTGACGAGCAGTACTTC. It yields the protein CASSQPDRGDEQYF.

The genes are TRBV19 and TRBJ1-1, with D perhaps matching TRBD1 (5 bases). The CDR3 loop spans 13 amino acids. V was trimmed by 3 bases and J by 6 bases, leaving 11 bases between them. CDR1 and CDR2 from the germline V gene are LNHDA and SQIVND (reference sequence). The CDR3 region is CASSIPRAPEAFF. CDR3 DNA sequence: TGTGCCAGTAGTATTCCCAGGGCCCCTGAAGCTTTCTTT.

The J gene is TRBJ2-1, the V gene TRBV20-1, with no clear D. Looked up from germline, CDR1 is DFQATT and CDR2 is SNEGSKA (reference sequence). Trimming cost V 4 bases and J 7 bases, with 8 bases left between them. The CDR3 spans 11 residues. The CDR3 sequence is CSAIEVNEQFF. In nucleotides, the CDR3 is TGCAGTGCTATCGAGGTGAATGAGCAGTTCTTC.

The rearrangement links TRBV11-1 to TRBJ1-1; no clear D gene. This CDR3 contains 16 residues. Germline CDR1 and CDR2: SGHAT and FQDESV (reference sequence). V lost 5 bases and J 1 base, leaving 17 bases between the germline ends. The CDR3 here is CASSPSEETSNTEAFF. CDR3 DNA sequence: TGTGCCAGCAGCCCTAGCGAGGAGACCTCGAACACTGAAGCTTTCTTT.

This clone was detected once. V is TRBV30 and J is TRBJ1-2, with 9 positions matching TRBD1. In germline, CDR1 is GTSNPN, CDR2 SVGIG (reference sequence). CDR3 size: 24 residues. After removal of 1 base from V and 5 bases from J, the junction contained 35 bases not matched to a gene. The CDR3 sequence: CAWSEGLTIGSKSSDRGYSYGYTF. The DNA for the CDR3 is TGTGCCTGGAGTGAGGGGCTGACGATCGGGAGCAAGAGTTCGGACAGGGGTTACTCTTATGGCTACACCTTC.

The rearrangement links TRBV7-9 to TRBJ1-1; a possible D gene is TRBD1 (6 bases). This CDR3 has 15 amino acids. Germline V gene lookup returns CDR1 SEHNR and CDR2 FQNEAQ (reference sequence). Trimming took off 4 bases at V and 3 bases at J, with 15 bases between the two ends. CDR3 in amino acids: CASSYRESWDTEAFF. The CDR3 coding sequence is TGTGCCAGCAGCTACAGGGAGAGTTGGGACACTGAAGCTTTCTTT.

The V gene is TRBV2, the J gene TRBJ2-7; a weak D match, TRBD2 (5 bases). The V end was cut by 6 bases, the J end by 2 bases, with 17 bases between. Looked up from germline, CDR1 is SNHLY and CDR2 is FYNNEI. This CDR3 has 15 residues. CDR3 bases: TGTGCCAGCAGGGACCCGGGGAACCCCCCCTACGAGCAGTACTTC. Amino acid sequence: CASRDPGNPPYEQYF. The full variable domain, with the rest looked up from reference TRBV2 and TRBJ2-7, is EPEVTQTPSHQVTQMGQEVILRCVPISNHLYFYWYRQILGQKVEFLVSFYNNEISEKSEIFDDQFSVERPDGSNFTLKIRSTKLEDSAMYFCASRDPGNPPYEQYFGPGTRLTVT.

This chain joins TRBV15 and TRBJ2-7; 13 bases are shared with TRBD2. Germline CDR1 reads LNHNV; CDR2 reads YYDKDF (reference sequence). The CDR3 consists of 15 residues. Unmatched junction bases numbered 0, after V lost 3 bases and J lost 1 base. The CDR3 protein is CATSRGLAGSYEQYF. As DNA, the CDR3 is TGTGCCACCAGCAGGGGACTAGCGGGATCCTACGAGCAGTACTTC. The full variable domain, rest sourced from reference TRBV15 and TRBJ2-7, is DAMVIQNPRYQVTQFGKPVTLSCSQTLNHNVMYWYQQKSSQAPKLLFHYYDKDFNNEADTPDNFQSRRPNTSFCFLDIRSPGLGDTAMYLCATSRGLAGSYEQYFGPGTRLTVT.